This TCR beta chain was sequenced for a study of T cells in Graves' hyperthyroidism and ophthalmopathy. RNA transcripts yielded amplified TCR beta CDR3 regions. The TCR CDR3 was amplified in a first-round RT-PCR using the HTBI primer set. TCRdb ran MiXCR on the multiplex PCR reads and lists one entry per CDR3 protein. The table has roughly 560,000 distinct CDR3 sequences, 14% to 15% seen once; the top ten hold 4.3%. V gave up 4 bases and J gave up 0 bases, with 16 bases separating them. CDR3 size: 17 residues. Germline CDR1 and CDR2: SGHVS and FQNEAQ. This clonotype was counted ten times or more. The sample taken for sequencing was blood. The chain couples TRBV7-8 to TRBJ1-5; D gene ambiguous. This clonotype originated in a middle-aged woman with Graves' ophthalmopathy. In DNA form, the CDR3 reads TGTGCCAGCAGCTCTTACCCACAGTTCCCTAGCAATCAGCCCCAGCATTTT. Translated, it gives CASSSYPQFPSNQPQHF.